The source of this T cell receptor beta chain is a study of T cell responses to AZD1222 COVID-19 vaccine. Findings and caveats of the study: Across spike, vaccine-associated CD4 TCRs were found, dominant at 160-218 and 743-854.

Trimming removed 2 bases at V and 9 bases at J, with 13 bases between. The germline CDR1 and CDR2 sequences are KGHDR and SFDVKD. The CDR3 totals 13 residues. As regards this clone: Its antigen is still unknown.

Produced via immunoSEQ multiplex PCR; TCRdb's table is partial and in-frame only. The data show approximately 150,000 clones, with roughly 90% seen just once and about 1.6% held by the top ten. This clonotype was sampled from an adult in good health. Material: peripheral blood, obtained on day 0 of AZD1222 vaccination. The chain carries TRBV24-1 and TRBJ2-7, with no clear D. CDR3 DNA: TGTGCCACCAGTGATTCTGAGACCGGCGGGCAGTACTTC. This gives the protein CATSDSETGGQYF.